Listed here are 23 T cell receptor beta chains from one sample, sequenced in a study of esophageal squamous cell carcinoma under preoperative chemotherapy (dated by TCRdb to the late 2010s). Library preparation used PCR. Sequenced using a HiSeq X Ten. In TCRdb, the public reads were trimmed at Q25 with fastp and aligned with MiXCR, with productive beta chains retained. Under each unique CDR3 protein, matching rows form one entry showing the most common genes and DNA. The sample records approximately 12,000 distinct CDR3 sequences, around 50% of which are singletons. The leading ten clones occupy 16% of the sample. What the time point label conveys for this sample: before preoperative PTX-NDP chemotherapy. This material was collected from a patient given preoperative chemotherapy. Receptors were obtained from a human donor with esophageal squamous cell carcinoma. The donor label of this sample is uncertain.

V gene TRBV7-8 combines with J gene TRBJ2-2; no definite D call. Germline V gene lookup returns CDR1 SGHVS and CDR2 FQNEAQ. V was clipped by 5 bases and J by 2 bases, with 9 bases between them. CDR3 size: 14 residues. The CDR3 region has the DNA TGTGCCAGCAGCCTTGACGGCAACACCGGGGAGCTGTTTTTT. This translates into CASSLDGNTGELFF.

The table lists this clonotype with a count of one. The CDR3 nucleotides read TGTGCCAGCAGTTTAACAGGGGGCGCAGGATATGAAAAACTGTTTTTT. It translates to CASSLTGGAGYEKLFF. The chain uses TRBV6-5 and TRBJ1-4; 9 bases are a match to TRBD1. The CDR3 covers 16 residues. V lost 4 bases and J lost 6; bases outside the gene matches: 9. Per germline, CDR1 MNHEY and CDR2 SVGAGI.

The CDR3 protein is CASSLGGGLYEQYF. The CDR3 coding sequence is TGTGCCAGCAGCTTAGGTGGGGGCCTTTACGAGCAGTACTTC. This chain connects TRBV7-2 to TRBJ2-5; TRBD1 might be the D (6 bases). TRBJ2-7 explains the end of the DNA better; the J call may be wrong. CDR1 and CDR2 from the germline V gene are SGHTA and FQGNSA. This CDR3 is 14 amino acids long.

The rearrangement uses TRBV6-5 and TRBJ2-2, with D tentatively TRBD2 (6 bases). CDR3 length equals 13 residues. In germline, CDR1 is MNHEY, CDR2 SVGAGI. Trimming pared 5 bases from V and 5 bases from J, leaving 9 bases between. This CDR3 is CASSNGGTGELFF. In DNA, the CDR3 is TGTGCCAGCAGTAACGGGGGAACCGGGGAGCTGTTTTTT.

There are many counts of this clonotype. The chain has TRBV6-1 and TRBJ2-3; tentative D call: TRBD1 (6 bases). V lost 1 base, J lost 2 bases, and 7 bases lay in between. Germline V CDR1 and CDR2: MNHNS, SASEGT. The CDR3 sequence is 14 residues long. The CDR3: CASSEGTVTDTQYF. The CDR3 DNA is TGTGCCAGCAGTGAAGGGACAGTCACAGATACGCAGTATTTT.

This clonotype has just a few counts. The chain uses TRBV6-1 and TRBJ2-2; 11 bases are a match to TRBD1. V trimming: 6 bases; J trimming: 7 bases; junction bases outside the gene matches: 7. Germline loops: CDR1 MNHNS, CDR2 SASEGT. The CDR3 contains 15 residues. The CDR3 loop is CASRTRDRGIGELFF. The CDR3 DNA follows: TGTGCCAGCAGAACCCGGGACAGGGGGATCGGGGAGCTGTTTTTT.

This sequence joins TRBV6-1 and TRBJ2-1; 9 bases are a match to TRBD2. The DNA matches TRBJ2-7 better at its end, which makes the J call doubtful. The CDR3 has 14 residues. From germline, CDR1 is MNHNS and CDR2 SASEGT. The CDR3 DNA is TGTGCCAGCAGTGAGGCGGGAGGGCACTACGAGCAGTACTTC. Amino acid sequence: CASSEAGGHYEQYF.

In this sample, this clonotype turned up a few times. The chain recombines TRBV6-1 with TRBJ2-5; 10 bases are a match to TRBD1. The J call may be in error: the DNA end matches TRBJ2-7 better. The germline gives CDR1 MNHNS, CDR2 SASEGT. CDR3 size: 14 residues. This chain's CDR3 is CASRITGTGDEQYF. CDR3 nucleotide sequence: TGTGCCAGCAGGATAACCGGGACAGGGGACGAGCAGTACTTC.

The rearrangement links TRBV7-8 to TRBJ2-2, with D tentatively TRBD1 (6 bases). Between the trimmed V and J ends, which lost 5 bases and 0 bases, there was a span of 13 bases. The CDR3 has 16 amino acids. Germline V gene lookup returns CDR1 SGHVS and CDR2 FQNEAQ. In DNA, the CDR3 is TGTGCCAGCAGCCCCCTAGACAGGACGAACACCGGGGAGCTGTTTTTT. It codes for CASSPLDRTNTGELFF.

The V gene is TRBV6-1, the J gene TRBJ2-5; 11 bases are shared with TRBD1. CDR1 is MNHNS and CDR2 is SASEGT in the germline V gene. V was clipped by 8 bases and J by 5 bases; unmatched bases: 4. The CDR3 sequence is 13 residues long. The CDR3 DNA sequence: TGTGCCAGCCGGACAGGGGGCATGGAGACCCAGTACTTC. As protein: CASRTGGMETQYF.

About this clonotype: The junction departs from the called germline gene at one end, perhaps through a read error. The J gene is TRBJ2-4, the V gene TRBV10-1, with D perhaps TRBD1 (5 bases). The V gene's germline CDR1 is WNHNN and CDR2 SYGVQD (reference sequence). CDR3 length: 14 residues. Here the CDR3 DNA reads TGCGCCAGCAGGGGGCTGCGAGGCAAAAACACGCAGTATTTC. It is translated as CASRGLRGKNTQYF.

The V and J genes are TRBV12-3 or TRBV12-4 and TRBJ2-3; no clear D. Trimming left V 8 bases short and J 5 bases short, with 8 bases between. The CDR3 totals 11 residues. This chain's CDR3 is CASSDVDTQYF. In nucleotides, the CDR3 is TGTGCCAGCTCAGACGTAGATACGCAGTATTTT.

This clonotype was detected a few times. V and J are TRBV6-2 or TRBV6-3 and TRBJ2-3; D unclear. Germline-derived CDR1 and CDR2 are MNHEY and SVGEGT. This CDR3 has 15 amino acids. V lost 3 bases to trimming and J lost 3 bases, with 13 bases between them. The CDR3 here is CASSYPEKGTDTQYF. The CDR3 DNA is TGTGCCAGCAGTTATCCGGAAAAAGGGACAGATACGCAGTATTTT.

The table lists this clonotype with many counts. This rearrangement joins TRBV7-2 to TRBJ2-6, with D hard to call. The CDR3 length is 14 residues. CDR1 and CDR2 (germline): SGHTA, FQGNSA. V shed 2 bases and J shed 4 bases, with 6 bases lying between them. The CDR3 DNA is TGTGCCAGCAGCTTAATGGTGGGGGCCAACGTCCTGACTTTC. It specifies CASSLMVGANVLTF.

This clonotype was recorded many times. Possible read error: a much larger clone is one base away. The chain has TRBV6-1 and TRBJ2-1, with 9 bases aligning to TRBD2. V was pared by 6 bases and J by 10 bases, with 10 bases of the junction left unmatched. CDR3 length: 14 amino acids. Germline lookup yields CDR1 MNHNS and CDR2 SASEGT. The CDR3 region has the DNA TGTGCCAGCAGAACCCTAGCGGGGAGCTACGAGCAGTTCTTC. Protein: CASRTLAGSYEQFF.

This clonotype was picked up many times. The chain combines TRBV6-5 with TRBJ2-1, with D unresolved. The closer fit of TRBJ2-7 to the DNA end suggests the J call may be wrong. The CDR3 is made up of 15 amino acids. Germline V gives CDR1 MNHEY, CDR2 SVGAGI. The CDR3 here is CASSYSVGRSYEQYF. The CDR3 nucleotides are TGTGCCAGCAGTTACTCCGTCGGCAGATCCTACGAGCAGTACTTC.

This chain links TRBV6-1 with TRBJ2-1; TRBD2 matches 11 bases. The V segment lost 0 bases and the J segment 6 bases; nucleotides outside the gene matches: 7. This CDR3 contains 17 residues. CDR1 and CDR2 from the germline V gene are MNHNS and SASEGT. CDR3 region: CASSEALTSGSLNEQFF. The CDR3 bases are TGTGCCAGCAGTGAAGCGTTAACTAGCGGGAGTCTCAATGAGCAGTTCTTC.

V usage is TRBV6-1 and J usage is TRBJ2-5; D possibly corresponds to TRBD2 (6 bases). Matching the DNA end better, TRBJ2-6 makes the J call doubtful. Germline CDR1 reads MNHNS; CDR2 reads SASEGT. The CDR3 spans 14 residues. CDR3 in DNA: TGTGCCACCGGTCTGACTAGTGGGTTAAACGTCCTGACTTTC. The encoded protein is CATGLTSGLNVLTF.

This chain links TRBV6-5 with TRBJ2-1; tentative D call: TRBD1 (5 bases). The V end lost 2 bases, the J end lost 10 bases, and 18 bases lay between the germline ends. The CDR3 is 15 amino acids. Looked up from germline, CDR1 is MNHEY and CDR2 is SVGAGI. For the CDR3, the DNA is TGTGCCAGCAGTTACGCCGCGTCGACAGTGCAAGAGCAGTTCTTC. Amino acids: CASSYAASTVQEQFF.

This clonotype was detected ten times or more. The chain couples TRBV27 to TRBJ2-1; 7 nucleotides line up with TRBD1. V was clipped by 7 bases and J by 6 bases; unmatched bases: 6. The germline CDR1 and CDR2 sequences are MNHEY and SMNVEV (reference sequence). CDR3 length: 13 residues. The CDR3 region is CASMRTGLNEQFF. Written as DNA, the CDR3 is TGTGCCAGCATGCGGACAGGTCTCAATGAGCAGTTCTTC.

This clonotype was found once. Compared with germline, one end of the junction differs, possibly owing to a read error. V and J are TRBV10-3 and TRBJ2-5, with TRBD2 identical over 8 bases. From germline, CDR1 is ENHRY and CDR2 SYGVKD. There are 14 residues in the CDR3. The CDR3 protein is CAGHGAGGPETQYF. The CDR3 nucleotides are TGTGCGGGGCACGGGGCGGGGGGCCCAGAGACCCAGTATTTC.

This clonotype is medium-sized by share. The chain carries TRBV6-5 and TRBJ2-1, with TRBD2 matching over 11 bases. The CDR3 has 15 residues. Germline CDR1 reads MNHEY; CDR2 reads SVGAGI. Trimming removed 6 bases from V and 4 bases from J; junction bases left unmatched: 5. CDR3 in amino acids: CASRIRLAGYNEQFF. CDR3 in DNA: TGTGCCAGCAGGATTAGACTAGCGGGATACAATGAGCAGTTCTTC.

The V gene is TRBV6-1, the J gene TRBJ2-3, with TRBD2 matching 9 bases. This CDR3 spans 16 amino acids. Looked up from germline, CDR1 is MNHNS and CDR2 is SASEGT. Losses at the gene ends were 6 bases for V and 4 bases for J; bases not matched to a gene: 11. The CDR3, as DNA: TGTGCCAGCAGGAAGGGTAGAGCGGGAGGTTCAGATACGCAGTATTTT. Protein product: CASRKGRAGGSDTQYF.